Shown below are 22 T cell receptor beta chains from a single sample sequenced in a study of CD8+ T cells in alopecia areata (dated by TCRdb to 2017 to 2018). Interpreted using the paper, the time point label stands for: around 29 days on oral tofacitinib. Per the publication, the treatment or condition label means: oral pan-JAK inhibitor, 5-10 mg twice daily. The library was generated by the immunoSEQ multiplex PCR assay. For TCR sequencing, RNA was extracted from every sample and reverse transcribed into cDNA to serve as template. Sourced from immuneACCESS, this table was stored by TCRdb with only in-frame sequences that have V and J called. A share of the clones is absent; for the studies checked, an unresolved V gene accounts for under half, and the remainder has no known explanation. This sample comprises about 190,000 clones, approximately 60% of them detected only once. The ten largest account for roughly 0.67% of the sample.

The specimen comprised CD4+ T cells sorted from blood, sampled at week 4, from a patient treated with tofacitinib. These receptor sequences come from a human donor with alopecia areata.

The gene calls are TRBV25-1 and TRBJ2-2, with TRBD2 matching 8 bases. Germline values: CDR1 MGHDK, CDR2 SYGVNS. The junction had 4 bases not matched to a gene; V was cut back by 3 bases and J by 1 base. CDR3 size: 16 residues. The CDR3 nucleotides read TGTGCCAGCAGTGATCCCCTAGCGGGGAACACCGGGGAGCTGTTTTTT. Its protein is CASSDPLAGNTGELFF. The whole variable domain, remainder taken from reference TRBV25-1 and TRBJ2-2, is EADIYQTPRYLVIGTGKKITLECSQTMGHDKMYWYQQDPGMELHLIHYSYGVNSTEKGDLSSESTVSRIRTEHFPLTLESARPSHTSQYLCASSDPLAGNTGELFFGEGSRLTVL.

Only a few counts were recorded for this clone. The J gene is TRBJ2-7, the V gene TRBV10-1; TRBD1 is a possible D gene (5 bases). CDR3 length equals 13 residues. Per germline, CDR1 WNHNN and CDR2 SYGVQD (reference sequence). The V end lost 4 bases, the J end lost 3 bases, and 10 bases lay between the germline ends. CDR3 sequence: CASSGSGYYEQYF. CDR3 DNA sequence: TGCGCCAGCAGTGGATCAGGGTACTACGAGCAGTACTTC.

This clone appeared once. The CDR3 nucleotides read TGTGCCTGGAGTGTACATCAGGGAACCTCCTACGAGCAGTACTTC. This sequence encodes CAWSVHQGTSYEQYF. The genes are TRBV30 and TRBJ2-7, with TRBD1 as a possible D gene (5 bases). Per the germline V gene, CDR1 is GTSNPN and CDR2 is SVGIG (reference sequence). The CDR3 sequence is 15 residues long. Trimming took 0 bases from V and 0 from J, leaving 12 bases between them.

The rearrangement uses TRBV4-1 and TRBJ1-4, with 7 bases identical to TRBD1. V shed 2 bases, J shed 7 bases, and the junction held 7 bases outside the gene matches. Germline CDR1 is MGHRA and CDR2 is YSYEKL. The CDR3 runs 15 residues. The CDR3 protein is CASSQPDREAEKLFF. CDR3 bases: TGCGCCAGCAGCCAACCCGACAGGGAGGCTGAAAAACTGTTTTTT.

J is TRBJ2-3 and V is TRBV18, with D tentatively TRBD1 (5 bases). The germline V gene has CDR1 KGHSH and CDR2 LQKENI. This CDR3 comprises 13 residues. Trimming left V 0 bases short and J 7 bases short, with 8 bases between. The CDR3 loop reads CASSPPTANTQYF. The CDR3 DNA follows: TGTGCCAGCTCACCACCGACAGCTAATACGCAGTATTTT.

The CDR3: CATGDTEKLFF. The CDR3 DNA follows: TGTGCCACCGGGGACACCGAAAAACTGTTTTTT. The V and J genes are TRBV10-3 and TRBJ1-4, with D perhaps TRBD1 (6 bases). Germline assignment: CDR1 ENHRY and CDR2 SYGVKD. This CDR3 comprises 11 residues. The V and J ends lost 10 bases and 8 bases respectively, with 11 bases between them.

The chain recombines TRBV6-5 with TRBJ2-1; 9 positions agree with TRBD1. Germline values: CDR1 MNHEY, CDR2 SVGAGI. J gave up 11 bases and V 5 bases, and 10 bases lay outside the gene matches. The CDR3 has 14 residues. The CDR3 reads CASSPGTGLRKQFF. As DNA, the CDR3 is TGTGCCAGCAGTCCCGGGACAGGGTTGCGGAAGCAGTTCTTC.

The J gene is TRBJ2-7, the V gene TRBV7-9, with 11 bases matching TRBD2. The V gene's germline CDR1 is SEHNR and CDR2 FQNEAQ (reference sequence). This CDR3 is 18 amino acids long. J was trimmed by 6 bases and V by 6 bases; bases with no gene match: 19. The chain's CDR3 is CASSSSQAGLADSREQYF. As DNA, the CDR3 is TGTGCCAGCAGTTCCTCGCAGGCGGGACTAGCGGACTCCCGCGAGCAGTACTTC.

The gene calls are TRBV7-2 and TRBJ2-7; 7 bases match TRBD2. The CDR3 loop spans 14 amino acids. The V and J ends lost 1 base and 4 bases, in that order; junction bases with no gene match: 4. Germline loops: CDR1 SGHTA, CDR2 FQGNSA. The CDR3 sequence: CASSLGGRGYEQYF. The CDR3 nucleotides are TGTGCCAGCAGCTTAGGCGGGAGAGGGTACGAGCAGTACTTC.

The table lists this clone with many counts. The genes are TRBV7-3 and TRBJ2-3; no definite D call. This CDR3 spans 14 amino acids. V shed 0 bases and J shed 4 bases, with 8 bases lying between them. Germline V gene lookup returns CDR1 SGHTA and CDR2 FQGTGA. This CDR3 is CASSLTGTADTQYF. In nucleotides, the CDR3 is TGTGCCAGCAGCTTAACGGGAACAGCAGATACGCAGTATTTT.

The chain uses TRBV29-1 and TRBJ2-3, with 10 bases that match TRBD2. CDR1 and CDR2 from the germline V gene are SQVTM and ANQGSEA. The junction had 7 bases not matched to a gene; V was cut back by 4 bases and J by 6 bases. The CDR3 extends over 14 amino acids. CDR3 loop: CSVASGRARDTQYF. The CDR3 nucleotides read TGCAGCGTTGCCAGCGGGAGGGCCAGGGATACGCAGTATTTT.

This clone was seen a handful of times. V is TRBV4-2 and J is TRBJ2-5, with unresolved D. The CDR3 is made up of 15 amino acids. Between the trimmed V and J ends, which lost 0 bases and 3 bases, there was a span of 11 bases. Germline-derived CDR1 and CDR2 are LGHNA and YNFKEQ. The CDR3 protein is CASSQDVNRKETQYF. The CDR3 DNA follows: TGTGCCAGCAGCCAAGATGTCAACAGAAAAGAGACCCAGTACTTC.

The sample holds a few counts of this clone. This chain links TRBV19 with TRBJ1-1; D is unresolved. The CDR3 length is 14 residues. V shed 3 bases and J shed 8 bases, with 16 bases lying between them. Per the germline V gene, CDR1 is LNHDA and CDR2 is SQIVND (reference sequence). Here the CDR3 reads CASSIEGLGKEAFF. CDR3 sequence (DNA): TGTGCCAGTAGTATTGAAGGATTGGGTAAGGAAGCTTTCTTT.

The CDR3, as DNA: TGCGCCAGCAGCCAAGGAGCGGGAGGAAACTTCTCCTACGAGCAGTACTTC. Translating it yields CASSQGAGGNFSYEQYF. This rearrangement joins TRBV4-1 to TRBJ2-7; 9 bases fit TRBD2. The CDR3 has 17 residues. Losses at the gene ends were 1 base for V and 0 bases for J; bases not matched to a gene: 7. Germline values: CDR1 MGHRA, CDR2 YSYEKL.

V gene TRBV4-1 combines with J gene TRBJ1-3; TRBD1 agrees at 7 bases. The CDR3 is 17 amino acids. Looked up from germline, CDR1 is MGHRA and CDR2 is YSYEKL. V shed 0 bases, J shed 4 bases, and the junction held 9 bases outside the gene matches. The CDR3 is CASSQDTIRGTGNTIYF. In DNA, the CDR3 is TGCGCCAGCAGCCAAGATACGATCAGGGGGACAGGAAACACCATATATTTT.

The J gene is TRBJ1-5, the V gene TRBV30, with D uncertain. This CDR3 has 12 amino acids. Germline V gene sequence: CDR1 GTSNPN, CDR2 SVGIG (reference sequence). The V and J ends lost 0 bases and 11 bases respectively, with 11 bases between them. Written as DNA, the CDR3 is TGTGCCTGGAGTGTAAGAATTGGGTCCCAGCATTTT. It yields the protein CAWSVRIGSQHF.

The V call is TRBV7-9, the J call TRBJ2-2; D is undetermined. V was cut by 11 bases and J by 10 bases, with 14 bases left in between. Germline CDR1 is SEHNR and CDR2 is FQNEAQ (reference sequence). The CDR3 sequence is 11 residues long. DNA for the CDR3: TGTGCCCCCAAGCCAATGACGGAGCTGTTTTTT. It translates to CAPKPMTELFF.

The V gene is TRBV5-1, the J gene TRBJ1-1; the D gene is possibly TRBD1 (6 bases). Germline CDR1 reads SGHRS; CDR2 reads YFSETQ. This CDR3 contains 14 residues. Deletions cut 4 bases from V and 5 bases from J, with 15 bases between. In DNA form, the CDR3 reads TGCGCCAGCAGCACGACAGGTTTGGGTACTGAAGCTTTCTTT. The encoded protein is CASSTTGLGTEAFF.

This chain connects TRBV29-1 to TRBJ1-1; 11 nucleotides match TRBD1. The CDR3 length is 15 residues. Germline CDR1 SQVTM, CDR2 ANQGSEA. Trimming removed 6 bases from V and 4 bases from J; junction bases left unmatched: 10. The CDR3, as DNA: TGCAGCGTCGACCCTTCCGGGACAGGGGGCACTGAAGCTTTCTTT. Its protein product is CSVDPSGTGGTEAFF.

This CDR3 is CASSQEGGGGGTQYF. CDR3 sequence (DNA): TGCGCCAGCAGCCAAGAGGGAGGCGGCGGGGGTACGCAGTATTTT. The chain is built from TRBV4-1 and TRBJ2-3; the match to TRBD2 covers 7 bases. Germline-derived CDR1 and CDR2 are MGHRA and YSYEKL. The length of the CDR3 is 15 residues. V was pared by 0 bases and J by 8 bases, with 8 bases of the junction left unmatched.

Only a few counts were recorded for this clone. CDR3 DNA: TGCAGCGCTGGCGAGGCAGGGGAATCAGATACGCAGTATTTT. Amino acids: CSAGEAGESDTQYF. The V call is TRBV29-1, the J call TRBJ2-3; D is perhaps TRBD1 (6 bases). CDR1 is SQVTM, CDR2 ANQGSEA, per germline. CDR3 size: 14 residues. V was clipped by 7 bases and J by 4 bases, with 18 bases between them.

V is TRBV28 and J is TRBJ1-2; D not resolved. The germline V and J ends were trimmed by 3 bases and 6 bases, with 20 bases remaining between them. Germline CDR1 and CDR2: MDHEN and SYDVKM. This CDR3 comprises 16 residues. The CDR3 region has the DNA TGTGCCAGCAGTTTCGTAACAGCCTCAGTTGGGGATGGCTACACCTTC. Its protein product is CASSFVTASVGDGYTF.